This TCR beta chain emerged from a study of cytomegalovirus exposure and HLA in healthy donors. Primers for the PCR totalled 60 Vbeta and 13 Jbeta. Assay: immunoSEQ multiplex PCR; the TCRdb copy retains only in-frame clones and omits some. In the table there are approximately 190,000 clones, 75% to 90% of which are singletons. This CDR3 has 16 residues. Per germline, CDR1 SEHNR and CDR2 FQNEAQ (reference sequence). Unmatched junction bases numbered 14, after V lost 6 bases and J lost 4 bases. Study results and limitations: Diagnosis of cytomegalovirus status made by the classifier reportedly showed high specificity and sensitivity. Presence/absence analyses rested on an assumption that sequencing depth was roughly uniform across donors.

With respect to this clone: Its antigen is unidentified.

The rearrangement links TRBV7-9 to TRBJ2-5, with TRBD2 matching 7 bases. The TCR originated in a woman aged 50 to 60 in good health and CMV-seropositive. Material: PBMCs. For the CDR3, the DNA is TGTGCCAGCAGTGCCCTAGCGGCCGGCATTCGAGAGACCCAGTACTTC. This gives the protein CASSALAAGIRETQYF.